Here is one T cell receptor (beta chain) with its context. The germline gene is not matched at one end of the junction; a read error may be the cause. PBMCs were sourced from over 8.5 ml fresh peripheral blood. The data derive from a study of T cells in Graves' hyperthyroidism and ophthalmopathy. Using RNA transcripts as the source, TCR beta CDR3 regions were amplified. The primer set for the first-round RT-PCR of the TCR CDR3 was HTBI. TCRdb analysed the multiplex PCR reads with MiXCR anew, one entry per CDR3 protein. The profile shows hundreds of thousands of distinct CDR3 sequences, 30% to 40% of them singletons. The sample consisted of blood. The source of this sequence is a middle-aged woman with Graves' hyperthyroidism.

The CDR3 coding sequence is TGCGCCGGCAGCTTGGGTTACGAGCAGTACTTC. Its protein product is CAGSLGYEQYF. The chain recombines TRBV5-1 with TRBJ2-7; D unclear. The CDR3 extends over 11 amino acids. Per germline, CDR1 SGHRS and CDR2 YFSETQ. The full variable domain, rest sourced from reference TRBV5-1 and TRBJ2-7, is KAGVTQTPRYLIKTRGQQVTLSCSPISGHRSVSWYQQTPGQGLQFLFEYFSETQRNKGNFPGRFSGRQFSNSRSEMNVSTLELGDSALYLCAGSLGYEQYFGPGTRLTVT.